This TCR beta chain was sequenced during a study of cytomegalovirus exposure and HLA in healthy donors. Each of the donors was a healthy bone marrow donor. With 60 Vbeta and 13 Jbeta primers, the PCR was carried out. This table comes from immunoSEQ multiplex PCR, and its TCRdb copy is limited to in-frame clones, with some not included. In the table there are about 200,000 clones, 85% of which are singletons. A word on this clone: Its specificity is unknown.

Study-level results: In a later analysis, TCR beta V- and J-gene trimming was associated with a missense DCLRE1C variant.

The CDR3 covers 13 residues. V lost 3 bases and J lost 0, with 5 bases in between. Germline-derived CDR1 and CDR2 are SGHDN and FVKESK. This clonotype originated in a woman aged 45 to 65 in good health and CMV-seronegative. The chain carries TRBV14 and TRBJ1-1, with D unresolved. Sequencing was performed on PBMCs. The CDR3 is CASSHGLNTEAFF. The DNA of the CDR3 is TGTGCCAGCAGCCATGGGCTGAACACTGAAGCTTTCTTT.